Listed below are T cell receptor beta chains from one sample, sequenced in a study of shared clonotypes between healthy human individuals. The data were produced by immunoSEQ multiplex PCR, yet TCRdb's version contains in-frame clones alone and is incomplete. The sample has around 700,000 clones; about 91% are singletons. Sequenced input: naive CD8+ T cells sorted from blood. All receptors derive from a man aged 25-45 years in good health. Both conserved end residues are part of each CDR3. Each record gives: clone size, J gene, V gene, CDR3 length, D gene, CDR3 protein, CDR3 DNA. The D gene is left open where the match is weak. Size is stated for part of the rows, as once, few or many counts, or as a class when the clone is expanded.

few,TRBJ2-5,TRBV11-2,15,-,CASSSGPEAGETQYF,TGTGCCAGCAGCTCCGGGCCTGAGGCCGGGGAGACCCAGTACTTC
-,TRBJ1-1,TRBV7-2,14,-,CASSLWGGAAEAFF,TGTGCCAGCAGCTTATGGGGGGGCGCAGCTGAAGCTTTCTTT
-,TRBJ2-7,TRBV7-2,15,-,CASSSWGPSLDEQYF,TGTGCCAGCAGCTCCTGGGGGCCAAGCCTGGACGAGCAGTACTTC
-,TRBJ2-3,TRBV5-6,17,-,CASSSTGSRARQDTQYF,TGTGCCAGCAGCTCAACAGGGTCCAGAGCGCGTCAAGATACGCAGTATTTT
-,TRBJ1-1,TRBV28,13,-,CASSLWGADEAFF,TGTGCCAGCAGTTTATGGGGAGCCGATGAAGCTTTCTTT
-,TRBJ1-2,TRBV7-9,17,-,CASSESGTFSYNYGYTF,TGTGCCAGCAGCGAGTCCGGGACCTTCAGCTATAACTATGGCTACACCTTC
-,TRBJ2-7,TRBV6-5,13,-,CASSPDSAYEQYF,TGTGCCAGCAGCCCCGACAGTGCCTACGAGCAGTACTTC
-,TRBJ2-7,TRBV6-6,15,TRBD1,CASSYSGTETWEQYF,TGTGCCAGCAGTTACTCCGGGACAGAGACTTGGGAGCAGTACTTC
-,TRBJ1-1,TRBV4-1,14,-,CASSQERGGGEAFF,TGCGCCAGCAGCCAAGAAAGGGGGGGAGGTGAAGCTTTCTTT
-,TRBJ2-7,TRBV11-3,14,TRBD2,CASSSGTSIHEQYF,TGTGCCAGCAGCTCCGGGACTAGCATTCACGAGCAGTACTTC
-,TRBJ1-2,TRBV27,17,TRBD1,CASSPLGQGNTNYGYTF,TGTGCCAGCAGTCCCTTGGGACAGGGCAATACTAACTATGGCTACACCTTC
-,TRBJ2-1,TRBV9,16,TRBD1,CASSPRQGRSYNEQFF,TGTGCCAGCAGCCCTCGACAGGGGAGATCCTACAATGAGCAGTTCTTC
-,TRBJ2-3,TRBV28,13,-,CASSLLLADTQYF,TGTGCCAGCAGTTTATTGCTGGCAGATACGCAGTATTTT
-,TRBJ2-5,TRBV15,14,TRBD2,CATSGGVLQETQYF,TGTGCCACCAGCGGGGGGGTGCTCCAAGAGACCCAGTACTTC
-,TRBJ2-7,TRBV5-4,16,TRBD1,CASSLAGTGKAYEQYF,TGTGCCAGCAGCTTGGCTGGGACAGGGAAGGCCTACGAGCAGTACTTC
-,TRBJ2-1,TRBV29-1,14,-,CSVDVGQPMDEQFF,TGCAGCGTTGACGTAGGACAGCCGATGGATGAGCAGTTCTTC
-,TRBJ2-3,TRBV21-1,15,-,CASSKARGYTDTQYF,TGTGCCAGCAGCAAAGCGCGGGGGTACACAGATACGCAGTATTTT
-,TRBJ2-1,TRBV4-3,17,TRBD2,CASSQDKVSGSFNEQFF,TGCGCCAGCAGCCAAGATAAGGTTAGCGGGAGTTTCAATGAGCAGTTCTTC
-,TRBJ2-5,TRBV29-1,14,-,CSVVIPGAEETQYF,TGCAGCGTTGTTATTCCGGGAGCGGAAGAGACCCAGTACTTC
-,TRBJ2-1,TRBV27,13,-,CATGRDTYNEQFF,TGTGCCACCGGGCGGGACACCTACAATGAGCAGTTCTTC
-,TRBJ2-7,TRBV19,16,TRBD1,CATVPGQGKVSYEQYF,TGTGCCACCGTCCCGGGACAGGGAAAAGTCTCCTACGAGCAGTACTTC
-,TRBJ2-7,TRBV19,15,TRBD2,CASSIDPAGVYEQYF,TGTGCCAGTAGTATAGATCCAGCGGGAGTATACGAGCAGTACTTC